The T cell receptor beta chain described here comes from a study of shared clonotypes between healthy human individuals. Per germline, CDR1 SSHAT and CDR2 FNYEAQ (reference sequence). The V gene lost 1 base and the J gene lost 5 bases, with 8 bases spanning the gap. This CDR3 has 13 amino acids. Genomic DNA of each subset was evenly split across several immunoSEQ plates. TCRdb's copy holds only in-frame clones and misses some; the assay was immunoSEQ multiplex PCR. The data show around 700,000 clones, around 90% seen once. The naive CD8 population came from CD45RO-negative cells selected for CCR7, without terminally differentiated effector memory CD45RA+ cells.

This TCR derives from a man aged 25-45 years in good health. The sample comprised naive CD8+ T cells sorted from blood. The V gene is TRBV7-7, the J gene TRBJ2-5; D gene unclear. CDR3 amino acids: CASSLVPGETQYF. The CDR3, as DNA: TGTGCCAGCAGCTTAGTGCCCGGGGAGACCCAGTACTTC.